This T cell receptor (beta chain) was captured by sequencing in a study of blood T cell repertoires in COVID-19. For the study at large: Researchers got acute and convalescent COVID-19 samples from the United States, Italy and Spain. From T cells, B-cell-depleted T cells, or PBMCs came the material, which was cDNA or gDNA.

In the original workflow: Estimated nucleated cell counts came from reference gene primer amplification. Here immunoSEQ multiplex PCR was the method, and the copy in TCRdb shows in-frame clones only, minus some. V, J and clone size are taken as reported in that table, and D and trimming were inferred from the DNA itself. The sample shows roughly 170,000 clones, about 85% of them seen only once. CDR1 is MNHEY, CDR2 SVGAGI, per germline. CDR3 length: 12 amino acids. Trimming took 6 bases from V and 4 from J; bases not matched to a gene: 2. Enrollment of patients from Seattle took place during active infection, with longitudinal follow-up.

The sequencing input was peripheral blood. The receptor's source is a woman in her forties or fifties with COVID-19, enrolled during active disease. V is TRBV6-5 and J is TRBJ1-2; 7 nucleotides line up with TRBD1. The CDR3 loop reads CASRGTAYGYTF. The CDR3 nucleotides read TGTGCCAGCAGAGGGACAGCCTATGGCTACACCTTC.